Listed below are T cell receptor beta chains from one sample, sequenced in a study of identical twins. TCRdb reprocessed the 5' RACE reads with MiXCR, giving one entry per CDR3 protein. The sample has some 320,000 distinct CDR3 sequences, approximately 13% seen once. These data were likewise used in another study, on yellow fever vaccine responses in identical twins.

The material sequenced was CD8+ T cells sorted from blood. The receptors were gathered from a woman younger than 30 in good health. CDR3s include the opening cysteine and the closing phenylalanine or tryptophan. The D gene is left open where the match is weak. Part of the rows lack a size; the others show once, few, many or a class for expanded clones.

>.|TRBJ1-3|14|TRBV7-9|.
TGTGCCAGCAGCTCCGCATGGCGTGGAAACACCATATATTTT
CASSSAWRGNTIYF
>few|TRBJ2-2|13|TRBV9|.
TGTGCCAGCAGCGGTGACCTGACCGGGGAGCTGTTTTTT
CASSGDLTGELFF
>.|TRBJ2-6|17|TRBV3-1|.
TGTGCCAGCAGCCAAGATGTATCGGTAATCGGGGCCAACGTCCTGACTTTC
CASSQDVSVIGANVLTF
>many|TRBJ2-3|15|TRBV6-4|TRBD1
TGTGCCAGCAGTGCAGGACAGGGGAGCACAGATACGCAGTATTTT
CASSAGQGSTDTQYF
>few|TRBJ2-7|15|TRBV7-2|.
TGTGCCAGCAGCAACCGGGACGAGTCAATCTACGAGCAGTACTTC
CASSNRDESIYEQYF
>many|TRBJ2-3|16|TRBV20-1|TRBD2
TGCAGTGCTAGAGATTACAGCGGGGGCAGCGTGGATACGCAGTATTTT
CSARDYSGGSVDTQYF
>.|TRBJ2-1|15|TRBV5-1|TRBD2
TGCGCCAGCAGCTTGACTAGCGGGTTCTCGAATGAGCAGTTCTTC
CASSLTSGFSNEQFF
>few|TRBJ2-1|16|TRBV24-1|.
TGTGCCACCAGTGCGGTTAGCACCGGGACTTACAATGAGCAGTTCTTC
CATSAVSTGTYNEQFF
>few|TRBJ2-3|15|TRBV7-6|.
TGTGCCAGCAGCTTATTCACCAGTAGCACAGATACGCAGTATTTT
CASSLFTSSTDTQYF
>.|TRBJ2-7|15|TRBV6-1|.
TGTGCCAGCAGTGAGGTCGCGGACCCCTCCTACGAGCAGTACTTC
CASSEVADPSYEQYF
>few|TRBJ2-5|19|TRBV10-3|.
TGTGCCATCAGTGAGCCGGCGGGCGGGCAAACAACGGGGCAAGAGACCCAGTACTTC
CAISEPAGGQTTGQETQYF
>.|TRBJ2-3|21|TRBV28|TRBD2
TGTGCCAGCAGTCACCCAGTTCCGGGACTAGCGTTCCCGGCGGGCACAGATACGCAGTATTTT
CASSHPVPGLAFPAGTDTQYF
>.|TRBJ1-2|11|TRBV29-1|.
TGCAGCGTTGATTCGGGGGATGGCTACACCTTC
CSVDSGDGYTF
>few|TRBJ1-1|14|TRBV2|.
TGTGCCAGCAGTGAACCCCCAAGGAACACTGAAGCTTTCTTT
CASSEPPRNTEAFF
>few|TRBJ1-5|18|TRBV6-9|.
TGTGCCAGCAGCATAGGGGTCCTCCCTGACGGGGAAGATCAGCCCCAGCATTTT
CASSIGVLPDGEDQPQHF
>many|TRBJ2-5|11|TRBV5-1|.
TGCGCCAGCAGCTTGGATGAGACCCAGTACTTC
CASSLDETQYF
>few|TRBJ2-3|17|TRBV9|TRBD2
TGTGCCAGCAGCGCACCCCGGGATAGCGGGAGAACAGATACGCAGTATTTT
CASSAPRDSGRTDTQYF
>.|TRBJ2-3|15|TRBV5-8|TRBD1
TGTGCCAGCAGCTTGATTGGGACAGGGGTTGATACGCAGTATTTT
CASSLIGTGVDTQYF
>few|TRBJ1-1|12|TRBV6-2/TRBV6-3|.
TGTGCCACGGAGGGACAAAACACTGAAGCTTTCTTT
CATEGQNTEAFF
>few|TRBJ1-2|13|TRBV12-5|.
TGTGCTAGTGGTTCTGCCACGGCCTATGGCTACACCTTC
CASGSATAYGYTF
>few|TRBJ2-7|15|TRBV5-5|.
TGTGCCAGCAGCTTGAGTCGTGGGAACACCTACGAGCAGTACTTC
CASSLSRGNTYEQYF
>.|TRBJ1-5|14|TRBV24-1|.
TGTGCCACCAGTGAACAGGGTAGCAATCAGCCCCAGCATTTT
CATSEQGSNQPQHF
>few|TRBJ2-1|15|TRBV12-3/TRBV12-4|.
TGTGCCAGCAGCCCCCGACTAGGGTCCTACAATGAGCAGTTCTTC
CASSPRLGSYNEQFF
>.|TRBJ2-7|14|TRBV4-1|.
TGCGCCAGCAGCCAAGAGGGATTCTCCTACGAGCAGTACTTC
CASSQEGFSYEQYF
>many|TRBJ1-5|12|TRBV13|.
TGTGCCAGCAGCCTACAGGGCCAGCCCCAGCATTTT
CASSLQGQPQHF
>.|TRBJ2-1|16|TRBV7-9|.
TGTGCCAGCAGCCCCCGAGCGGTTACCTCCTACAATGAGCAGTTCTTC
CASSPRAVTSYNEQFF
>few|TRBJ2-1|16|TRBV5-1|.
TGCGCCAGCAGCTTGGCCACCGGGAGCTTATACAATGAGCAGTTCTTC
CASSLATGSLYNEQFF